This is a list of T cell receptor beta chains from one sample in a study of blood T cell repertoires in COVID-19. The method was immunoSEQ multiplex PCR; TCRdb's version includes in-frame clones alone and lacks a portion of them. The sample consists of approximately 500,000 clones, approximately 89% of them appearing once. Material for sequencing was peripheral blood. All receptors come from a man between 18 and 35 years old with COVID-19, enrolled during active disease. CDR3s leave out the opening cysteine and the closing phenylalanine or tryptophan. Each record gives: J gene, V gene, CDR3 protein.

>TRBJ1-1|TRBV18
ASSPPQGGTEAF
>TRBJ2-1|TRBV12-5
ASGLPGLAGAGNEQF
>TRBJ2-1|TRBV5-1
ASSLSSGGLYNEQF
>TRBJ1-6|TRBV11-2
ASSLAGISPLH
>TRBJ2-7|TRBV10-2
ASSEAGYEQY
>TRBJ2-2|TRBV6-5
ASTIYRGDTGELF
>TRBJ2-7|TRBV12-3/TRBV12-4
ASSPGSTYEQY
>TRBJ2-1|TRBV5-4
ASSLGGSGSTYNEQF
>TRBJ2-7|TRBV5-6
ASSPNRRLTYEQY
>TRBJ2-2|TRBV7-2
ASSEAGTRLGELF
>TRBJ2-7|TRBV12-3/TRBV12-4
ASSPGLYYEQY
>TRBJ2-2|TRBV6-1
ASSEAAETGELF
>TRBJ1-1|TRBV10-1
ASMEFTTDTEAF
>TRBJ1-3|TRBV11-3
ASSYRQGTSGNTIY
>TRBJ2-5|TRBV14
ASSHFAGEETQY
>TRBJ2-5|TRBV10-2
ASSDTSLTETQY
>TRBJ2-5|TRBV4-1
ASSQGTSVNQETQY
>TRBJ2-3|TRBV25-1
ASSSVLAADTQY
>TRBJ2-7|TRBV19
ASSVAGALYYEQY
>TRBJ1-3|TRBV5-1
ASSLAQVCGNTIY
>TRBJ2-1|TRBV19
ASSALGSDEQF
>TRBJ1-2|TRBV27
ASSPNSGQGRGYT
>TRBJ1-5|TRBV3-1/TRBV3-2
ASSQYGQGNQPQH
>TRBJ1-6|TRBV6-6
ASRAGQGVSPLH
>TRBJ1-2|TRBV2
ASSENIQQYYT
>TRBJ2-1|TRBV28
ASRTSGSGVNEQF
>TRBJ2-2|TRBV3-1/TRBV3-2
ASTSGANTGELF
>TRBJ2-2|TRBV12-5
ASGLAPPRQSSGELF
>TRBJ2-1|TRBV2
ASSVGSPEQF
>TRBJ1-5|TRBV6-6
ASSPRGSNQPQH
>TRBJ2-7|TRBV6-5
ASGSLLTYEQY
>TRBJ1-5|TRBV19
ASPMCEVEYSNQPQH
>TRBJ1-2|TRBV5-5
ASSLIFRLGDTLYGYT
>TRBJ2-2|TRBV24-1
ATSAIKNTGELF
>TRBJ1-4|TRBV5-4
ASSLKDTEKLF
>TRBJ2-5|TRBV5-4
ASSIPTGGQETQY
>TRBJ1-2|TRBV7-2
ASSPDRSYGYT
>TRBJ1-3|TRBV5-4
ASSGTRDSSGNTIY
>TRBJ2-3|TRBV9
ASSLTDIFGTDTQY
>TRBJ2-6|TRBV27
ASRTESSGANVLT
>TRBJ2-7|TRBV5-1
ASSTDGGAGLEY
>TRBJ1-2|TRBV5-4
ASSLWTDFYGYT
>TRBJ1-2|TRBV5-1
ASSLAGQGSGYT
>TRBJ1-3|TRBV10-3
AISEGQGSSGNTIY
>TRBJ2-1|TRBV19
ASSILGSVSNEQF